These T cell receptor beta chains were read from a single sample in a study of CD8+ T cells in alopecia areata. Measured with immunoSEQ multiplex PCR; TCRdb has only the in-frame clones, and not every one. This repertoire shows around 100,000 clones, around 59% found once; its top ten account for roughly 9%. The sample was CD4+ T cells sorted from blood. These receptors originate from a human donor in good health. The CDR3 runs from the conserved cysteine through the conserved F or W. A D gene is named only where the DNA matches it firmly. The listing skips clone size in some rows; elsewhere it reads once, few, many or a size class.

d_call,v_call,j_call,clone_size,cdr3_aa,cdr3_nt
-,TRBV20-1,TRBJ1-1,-,CSARYNTEAFF,TGCAGTGCTAGGTACAACACTGAAGCTTTCTTT
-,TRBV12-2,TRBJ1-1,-,CASIDRQGKAFF,TGTGCAAGCATTGATCGGCAGGGAAAAGCTTTCTTT
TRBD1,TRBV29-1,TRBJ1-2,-,CSVPTGTGGYYGYTF,TGCAGCGTCCCCACGGGGACAGGAGGGTACTATGGCTACACCTTC
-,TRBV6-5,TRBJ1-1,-,CASSSSDGRAFF,TGTGCCAGCAGTTCTTCCGACGGGAGGGCTTTCTTT
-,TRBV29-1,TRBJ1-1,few,CSVEVPSLNTEAFF,TGCAGCGTTGAAGTTCCCTCCTTGAACACTGAAGCTTTCTTT
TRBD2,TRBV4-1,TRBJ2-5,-,CASSPQRGEETQYF,TGCGCCAGCAGCCCCCAGCGGGGGGAGGAGACCCAGTACTTC
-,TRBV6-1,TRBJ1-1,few,CASRTEMNTEAFF,TGTGCCAGCCGGACGGAAATGAACACTGAAGCTTTCTTT
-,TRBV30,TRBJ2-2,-,CAWSALGRWAGELFF,TGTGCCTGGAGTGCATTAGGACGGTGGGCCGGGGAGCTGTTTTTT
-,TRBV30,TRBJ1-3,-,CARKEGNTIYF,TGTGCTCGGAAGGAGGGAAACACCATATATTTT
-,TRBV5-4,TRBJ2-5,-,CASSLAGAKETQYF,TGTGCCAGCAGCTTGGCAGGGGCGAAGGAGACCCAGTACTTC
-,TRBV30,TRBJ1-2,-,CAWSVRGGALRYGYTF,TGTGCCTGGAGTGTACGAGGAGGGGCCCTACGCTATGGCTACACCTTC
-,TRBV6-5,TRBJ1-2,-,CASEQAPYGYTF,TGTGCCAGCGAACAGGCCCCGTATGGCTACACCTTC
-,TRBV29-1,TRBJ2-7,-,CSVLRGAPYEQYF,TGCAGCGTGCTCAGGGGCGCACCCTACGAGCAGTACTTC
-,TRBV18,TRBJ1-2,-,CATSGRGDYGYTF,TGTGCCACCAGCGGGCGGGGCGACTATGGCTACACCTTC
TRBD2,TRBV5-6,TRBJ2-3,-,CASSVLAGGPTDTQYF,TGTGCCAGCAGCGTACTAGCGGGGGGGCCAACAGATACGCAGTATTTT
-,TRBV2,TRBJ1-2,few,CASREYGYTF,TGTGCCAGCAGAGAGTATGGCTACACCTTC
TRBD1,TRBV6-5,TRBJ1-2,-,CASRYGTGGYGYTF,TGTGCCAGCAGATACGGGACAGGCGGCTATGGCTACACCTTC
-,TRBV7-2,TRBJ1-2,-,CASSLGRGPPLYGYTF,TGTGCCAGCAGCTTAGGTCGAGGGCCCCCCCTCTATGGCTACACCTTC
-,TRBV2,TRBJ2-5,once,CASSDVVGGETQYF,TGTGCCAGCAGTGACGTGGTAGGCGGAGAGACCCAGTACTTC
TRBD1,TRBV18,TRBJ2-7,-,CASSPNRGFSYEQYF,TGTGCCAGCTCACCAAACAGGGGGTTCTCCTACGAGCAGTACTTC
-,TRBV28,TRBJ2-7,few,CASSNGGSREQYF,TGTGCCAGCAGTAATGGGGGTAGTCGCGAGCAGTACTTC
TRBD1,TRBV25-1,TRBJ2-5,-,CASSRGQGRETQYF,TGTGCCAGCAGCCGGGGACAGGGGAGAGAGACCCAGTACTTC
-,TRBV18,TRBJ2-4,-,CASSPPLTENIQYF,TGTGCCAGCTCACCACCGCTGACAGAAAACATTCAGTACTTC
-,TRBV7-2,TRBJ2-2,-,CASSYRGSSGELFF,TGTGCCAGCAGCTATAGAGGGAGTAGCGGGGAGCTGTTTTTT
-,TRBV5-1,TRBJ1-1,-,CASSFNKGGNTEAFF,TGCGCCAGCAGCTTCAACAAAGGGGGAAACACTGAAGCTTTCTTT
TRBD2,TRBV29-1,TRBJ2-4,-,CSVEASGTGKNIQYF,TGCAGCGTTGAGGCAAGCGGGACGGGCAAAAACATTCAGTACTTC
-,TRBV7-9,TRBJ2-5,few,CASSLDRTREETQYF,TGTGCCAGCAGCTTAGATCGGACGAGGGAAGAGACCCAGTACTTC
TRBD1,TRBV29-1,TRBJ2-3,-,CSATPTGYPDTQYF,TGCAGCGCAACACCGACAGGGTACCCAGATACGCAGTATTTT
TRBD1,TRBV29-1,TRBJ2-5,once,CSVEATGQQETQYF,TGCAGCGTTGAAGCGACAGGGCAGCAAGAGACCCAGTACTTC
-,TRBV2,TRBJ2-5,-,CASKGGYLQETQYF,TGTGCCAGCAAGGGGGGCTACCTCCAAGAGACCCAGTACTTC
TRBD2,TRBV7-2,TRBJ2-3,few,CASSFAGADTQYF,TGTGCCAGCAGCTTTGCGGGGGCAGATACGCAGTATTTT
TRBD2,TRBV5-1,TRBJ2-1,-,CASSSQLGGTSYNEQFF,TGCGCCAGCAGCTCACAATTGGGGGGGACGTCCTACAATGAGCAGTTCTTC
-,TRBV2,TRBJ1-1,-,CASSDTGKNTEAFF,TGTGCCAGCAGTGATACTGGCAAGAACACTGAAGCTTTCTTT
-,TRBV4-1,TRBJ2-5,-,CASSQLLGTQYF,TGCGCCAGCAGCCAGCTACTAGGGACCCAGTACTTC